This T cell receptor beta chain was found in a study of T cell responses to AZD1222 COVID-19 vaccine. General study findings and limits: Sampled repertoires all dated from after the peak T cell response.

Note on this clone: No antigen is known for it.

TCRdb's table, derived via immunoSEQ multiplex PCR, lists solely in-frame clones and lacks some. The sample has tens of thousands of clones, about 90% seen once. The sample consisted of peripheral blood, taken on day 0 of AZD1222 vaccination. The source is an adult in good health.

CDR3 nucleotides: TGTGCCATCAGTGAGTCGTCAGAAAGGCAACTGTTTTTT. Translating it yields CAISESSERQLFF. The chain couples TRBV10-3 to TRBJ1-4; D gene unclear. Germline V lookup: CDR1 ENHRY, CDR2 SYGVKD. V was shortened by 0 bases and J by 12 bases, with 11 bases between the two germline ends. The CDR3 runs to 13 residues.